This is a list of T cell receptor beta chains from one sample in a study of somatic mutations in cytotoxic T cells in rheumatoid arthritis. TCRdb keeps only in-frame clones here, not all; method: immunoSEQ multiplex PCR. The repertoire has some 21,000 clones, about 82% of them found once; the top ten carry 3.8%. What was sequenced was CD8+ T cells sorted from blood. The receptors here all came from an adult with rheumatoid arthritis. Each CDR3 is given with its conserved first and last residue. D genes are given only for firm matches. Some rows have no size entry. The others give once, few or many, or a class for an expanded clone.

V	D	size	J	DNA	CDR3
TRBV2	-	few	TRBJ1-1	TGTGCCAGCAGTTTCGGGGGGCCGCCGAACACTGAAGCTTTCTTT	CASSFGGPPNTEAFF
TRBV4-1	-	-	TRBJ1-1	TGCGCCAGCAGCCAAGATAGGCGGGACACTGAAGCTTTCTTT	CASSQDRRDTEAFF
TRBV6-1	-	once	TRBJ2-5	TGTGCCAGCAGTGAATACGTCAGGGGGGAAGAGACCCAGTACTTC	CASSEYVRGEETQYF
TRBV2	-	-	TRBJ2-1	TGTGCCAGCGCGGAGCGGGCTTACTCCTACAATGAGCAGTTCTTC	CASAERAYSYNEQFF
TRBV2	TRBD1	-	TRBJ1-4	TGTGCCAGCAGCGAGGTCCCGGGACAGGAATCTAATGAAAAACTGTTTTTT	CASSEVPGQESNEKLFF
TRBV19	-	-	TRBJ1-6	TGTGCCAGTAGGGTACAGGGAAATTCACCCCTCCACTTT	CASRVQGNSPLHF
TRBV2	TRBD1	once	TRBJ1-4	TGTGCCAGCAGTGCCGCCGGACAGGGTACGAGGGAAAAACTGTTTTTT	CASSAAGQGTREKLFF
TRBV7-9	TRBD1	few	TRBJ2-1	TGTGCCAGCAGCCCCGCGAGGGACAGAGTATCTTACAATGAGCAGTTCTTC	CASSPARDRVSYNEQFF
TRBV2	-	-	TRBJ2-7	TGTGCCAGCAAGGGCGGAACCTACGAGCAGTACTTC	CASKGGTYEQYF
TRBV5-6	-	-	TRBJ1-2	TGTGCCAGCAGCTTGGGGGTCAGGGATCCCTACTACACCTTC	CASSLGVRDPYYTF
TRBV6-4	-	-	TRBJ1-2	TGTGCCAGCAGTGACTCCCCGGACAGCCCTAACTATGGCTACACCTTC	CASSDSPDSPNYGYTF
TRBV7-8	-	-	TRBJ1-1	TGTGCCAGCAGCCCGGCCCGGGTAATGAACACTGAAGCTTTCTTT	CASSPARVMNTEAFF
TRBV6-6	-	-	TRBJ1-3	TGTGCCAGCAGTTACAAACCGGACGGTGGAAACACCATATATTTT	CASSYKPDGGNTIYF
TRBV27	-	-	TRBJ2-1	TGTGCCAGCAGTTTGGGAGAGACCTACAATGAGCAGTTCTTC	CASSLGETYNEQFF
TRBV19	-	-	TRBJ2-7	TGTGCCAGTAGTACCGGGGACGGAGTCCCCTACGAGCAGTACTTC	CASSTGDGVPYEQYF
TRBV7-2	-	-	TRBJ2-7	TGTGCCAGCAGTTCAATCAGGGACTCCTACGAGCAGTACTTC	CASSSIRDSYEQYF
TRBV19	-	-	TRBJ1-1	TGTGCCAGTAGTATAGGGGTTGTATTGAAGAACACTGAAGCTTTCTTT	CASSIGVVLKNTEAFF
TRBV7-9	TRBD1	-	TRBJ1-2	TGTGCCAGCAGCTTGGTTGCGGGACAGCTAGACATTGGCTACACCTTC	CASSLVAGQLDIGYTF
TRBV7-9	-	-	TRBJ2-3	TGTGCCAGCAGCTTAGTGGGGGGGGCTAGCGGCAGCACAGATACGCAGTATTTT	CASSLVGGASGSTDTQYF
TRBV7-2	-	-	TRBJ1-6	TGTGCCAGCAGCCGGAACTGGCGGGGCTCCTATAATTCACCCCTCCACTTT	CASSRNWRGSYNSPLHF
TRBV7-9	-	-	TRBJ1-1	TGTGCCAGCAGCCCTCCCTCGGTTTTGGGCACTGAAGCTTTCTTT	CASSPPSVLGTEAFF
TRBV13	TRBD1	-	TRBJ2-6	TGTGCCAGCAGCACCTGGACAGGGGCCTTTGCTGGGGCCAACGTCCTGACTTTC	CASSTWTGAFAGANVLTF
TRBV4-2	-	-	TRBJ2-2	TGTGCCAGCAGCTCCAGGCAGGAGGGGGCGAACACCGGGGAGCTGTTTTTT	CASSSRQEGANTGELFF
TRBV7-9	-	-	TRBJ1-5	TGTGCCAGCAGCTCGGACGGGTACAATCAGCCCCAGCATTTT	CASSSDGYNQPQHF
TRBV28	-	-	TRBJ1-5	TGTGCCAGCAACCCAGGACAGAGCAATCAGCCCCAGCATTTT	CASNPGQSNQPQHF
TRBV4-1	TRBD1	once	TRBJ1-2	TGCGCCAGCAGCCAAACCCAGGGGGCCTATGGCTACACCTTC	CASSQTQGAYGYTF
TRBV7-3	TRBD2	-	TRBJ2-3	TGTGCCAGCAGCTCCACCTTACTGATTAGCGGGGGGGCAACAGATACGCAGTATTTT	CASSSTLLISGGATDTQYF
TRBV29-1	TRBD2	-	TRBJ2-1	TGCAGCGTTGAATTTCTAGCGGGGTTCTACAATGAGCAGTTCTTC	CSVEFLAGFYNEQFF
TRBV5-6	TRBD2	-	TRBJ2-1	TGTGCCAGCAGCGCGGCAGGGACTACCCCCTACAATGAGCAGTTCTTC	CASSAAGTTPYNEQFF
TRBV9	-	-	TRBJ1-2	TGTGCCAGCAGCGTGCGAAGGGATTGGGGAGGGGAGTATGGCTACACCTTC	CASSVRRDWGGEYGYTF
TRBV7-6	-	few	TRBJ2-7	TGTGCCAGCAGCTTTAGTGGGGTCGAATCCTACGAGCAGTACTTC	CASSFSGVESYEQYF
TRBV6-4	-	-	TRBJ2-3	TGTGCCAGCAGTGAAGCGGACACAGATACGCAGTATTTT	CASSEADTDTQYF
TRBV19	TRBD2	-	TRBJ2-3	TGTGCCAGTAGTATTCCGGGACTAGCGGTACTCAAACCCACAGATACGCAGTATTTT	CASSIPGLAVLKPTDTQYF
TRBV4-1	TRBD1	few	TRBJ1-4	TGCGCCAGCAGCCAAAGGGGGCCTCCGGAAAAACTGTTTTTT	CASSQRGPPEKLFF
TRBV4-3	-	-	TRBJ1-2	TGCGCCAGCAGCCAAGAGGGCGATAACTATGGCTACACCTTC	CASSQEGDNYGYTF
TRBV6-1	TRBD1	-	TRBJ2-3	TGTGCCAGCCCCACAGGGGGCGGCACAGATACGCAGTATTTT	CASPTGGGTDTQYF
TRBV6-4	-	few	TRBJ2-3	TGTGCCAGCAGTGACGGGGGGGCCACAGATACGCAGTATTTT	CASSDGGATDTQYF
TRBV5-1	-	-	TRBJ1-1	TGCGCCAGCAGCTACGGGGTTGGGGAGAACACTGAAGCTTTCTTT	CASSYGVGENTEAFF
TRBV4-3	TRBD1	-	TRBJ1-2	TGCGCCAGCAGCCAGGTACAGGGGGCAGAGGGATATGGCTACACCTTC	CASSQVQGAEGYGYTF
TRBV7-2	TRBD2	-	TRBJ2-1	TGTGCCAGCAGCCCCTTTCCAGGACTAGCGGGGGGGTTGTACAATGAGCAGTTCTTC	CASSPFPGLAGGLYNEQFF
TRBV5-1	TRBD1	-	TRBJ1-2	TGCGCCAGCAGCTGGGGACAGGGGGCTAACTATGGCTACACCTTC	CASSWGQGANYGYTF
TRBV19	TRBD1	-	TRBJ1-1	TGTGCCAGTAGTATAGACACAGGGGGAGGGACTGAAGCTTTCTTT	CASSIDTGGGTEAFF
TRBV4-1	TRBD1	-	TRBJ1-3	TGCGCCAGCAGCCAAGATGGGACAGTCCTCTCTGGAAACACCATATATTTT	CASSQDGTVLSGNTIYF
TRBV4-2	TRBD2	-	TRBJ2-7	TGTGCCAGCAGCCACTCACTAGCGGGGGTACCTAGCTCCTACGAGCAGTACTTC	CASSHSLAGVPSSYEQYF
TRBV19	-	-	TRBJ2-7	TGTGCCAGTAGTATAGATTTTGCCAACTACTACGAGCAGTACTTC	CASSIDFANYYEQYF
TRBV25-1	-	-	TRBJ1-2	TGTGCCAGCAGTGACATCTATGGCTACACCTTC	CASSDIYGYTF
TRBV7-2	-	-	TRBJ2-7	TGTGCCAGCAGCTTATATGGGTCCTACGAGCAGTACTTC	CASSLYGSYEQYF
TRBV27	TRBD1	-	TRBJ1-6	TGTGCCAGCACACCTACAGGGGCTGATTCACCCCTCCACTTT	CASTPTGADSPLHF
TRBV7-3	TRBD1	-	TRBJ2-1	TGTGCCAGCAGCTTACAGGGGGACAATGAGCAGTTCTTC	CASSLQGDNEQFF
TRBV5-6	-	once	TRBJ1-1	TGTGCCAGCACCTCCACCGGGAACACTGAAGCTTTCTTT	CASTSTGNTEAFF
TRBV14	TRBD1	-	TRBJ1-2	TGTGCCAGCAGCCAGCAGGGGGACTATGGCTACACCTTC	CASSQQGDYGYTF
TRBV27	-	once	TRBJ2-5	TGTGCCAGCGGGGCGTACCAAGAGACCCAGTACTTC	CASGAYQETQYF
TRBV2	TRBD1	-	TRBJ1-2	TGTGCCAGCAGGTGGACAGGGGGTATGAATGGCTACACCTTC	CASRWTGGMNGYTF
TRBV7-8	TRBD1	once	TRBJ2-6	TGTGCCAGCAGCTTAATTATGGGACAGGTATTAAGCTCTGGGGCCAACGTCCTGACTTTC	CASSLIMGQVLSSGANVLTF
TRBV6-5	-	-	TRBJ2-5	TGTGCCAGCAGCTATCTTCAGGGGGAGACCCAGTACTTC	CASSYLQGETQYF
TRBV9	TRBD1	-	TRBJ2-7	TGTGCCAGCAGCGTTACCGCGGGACAGGGCTACGAGCAGTACTTC	CASSVTAGQGYEQYF
TRBV5-4	TRBD1	-	TRBJ1-2	TGTGCCAGCAGCAAGGAAACAGGGGGCGCGGGCTACACCTTC	CASSKETGGAGYTF
TRBV5-4	-	-	TRBJ2-1	TGTGCCAGCAGCTTGGGCGGGGGCGCTGATGAGCAGTTCTTC	CASSLGGGADEQFF
TRBV7-9	TRBD2	-	TRBJ2-1	TGTGCCAGCAGCTCCGTCACCGCGCCGGGAGGCAATGAGCAGTTCTTC	CASSSVTAPGGNEQFF
TRBV27	-	-	TRBJ1-1	TGTGCCAGCAGCCCCCACCAGGGACTTGCGAACACTGAAGCTTTCTTT	CASSPHQGLANTEAFF